This T cell receptor beta chain was obtained from a study of blood T cell repertoires in COVID-19. Original processing notes: Researchers report that nucleated cell counts were estimated from reference gene primer amplification. Libraries were prepared by immunoSEQ multiplex PCR; TCRdb keeps only in-frame clonotypes and omits some of them. V, J and clone size are those of that table, while D and trimming were read from the DNA. The data contain 130,000 to 150,000 clones, approximately 84% of them singletons. CDR3 length equals 15 residues. V lost 3 bases, J lost 3 bases, and 12 bases lay in between. Germline-derived CDR1 and CDR2 are MDHEN and SYDVKM.

This sequence joins TRBV28 and TRBJ2-1, with D possibly TRBD1 on 7 matching bases. The TCR comes from a woman aged 55-69 years with acute or convalescent COVID-19. Sequencing was performed on peripheral blood. This CDR3 reads CASSLEGANYNEQFF. The DNA for the CDR3 is TGTGCCAGCAGTTTGGAGGGGGCCAACTACAATGAGCAGTTCTTC. The full variable domain, its missing parts supplied by reference TRBV28 and TRBJ2-1, is DVKVTQSSRYLVKRTGEKVFLECVQDMDHENMFWYRQDPGLGLRLIYFSYDVKMKEKGDIPEGYSVSREKKERFSLILESASTNQTSMYLCASSLEGANYNEQFFGPGTRLTVL.